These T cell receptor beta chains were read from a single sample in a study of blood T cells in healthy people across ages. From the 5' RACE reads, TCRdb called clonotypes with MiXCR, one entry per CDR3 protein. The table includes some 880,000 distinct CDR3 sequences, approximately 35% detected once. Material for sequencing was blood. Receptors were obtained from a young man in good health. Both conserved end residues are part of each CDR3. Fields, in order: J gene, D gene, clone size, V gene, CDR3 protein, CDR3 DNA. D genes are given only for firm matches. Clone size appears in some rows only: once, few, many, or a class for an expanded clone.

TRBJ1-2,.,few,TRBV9,CASSARDYYGYTF,TGTGCCAGCAGCGCCAGGGACTACTATGGCTACACCTTC
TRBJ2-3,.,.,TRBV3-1,CASSQGTGGDTQYF,TGTGCCAGCAGCCAGGGGACTGGCGGTGATACGCAGTATTTT
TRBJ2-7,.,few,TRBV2,CASSGGVSSYNEQYF,TGTGCCAGCAGCGGCGGGGTCAGCTCCTACAATGAGCAGTACTTC
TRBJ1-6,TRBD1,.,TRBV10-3,CAISEGPGQGISPLHF,TGTGCCATCAGTGAGGGGCCGGGACAGGGGATTTCACCCCTCCACTTT
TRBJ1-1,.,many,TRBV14,CASRERPGATEAFF,TGTGCCAGCAGGGAAAGGCCGGGGGCGACTGAAGCTTTCTTT
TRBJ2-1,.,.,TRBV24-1,CATSDLFVDSAYNEQFF,TGTGCCACCAGTGATTTGTTTGTCGACAGCGCCTACAATGAGCAGTTCTTC
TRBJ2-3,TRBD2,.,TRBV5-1,CASSRRLAENTDTQYF,TGCGCCAGCAGCAGAAGACTAGCGGAGAACACAGATACGCAGTATTTT
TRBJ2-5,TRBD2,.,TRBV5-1,CASSPLTSGGETQYF,TGCGCCAGCAGCCCCCTGACGTCGGGGGGAGAGACCCAGTACTTC
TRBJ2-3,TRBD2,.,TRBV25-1,CASQSSGAGGTDTQYF,TGTGCCAGCCAGTCCTCTGGCGCGGGGGGCACAGATACGCAGTATTTT
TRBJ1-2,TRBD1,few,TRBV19,CATNGQGGYTF,TGTGCCACCAACGGACAGGGTGGCTACACCTTC